This note documents a single T cell receptor (beta chain) sequence. This sample stems from a study of blood T cell repertoires in COVID-19. As for the study in general: Sources were T cells, B-cell-depleted T cells, or PBMCs; the material itself was cDNA or gDNA.

Original data processing: Nucleated cell number was recorded as an estimate derived from reference gene primer amplification. This table comes from immunoSEQ multiplex PCR, and its TCRdb copy is limited to in-frame clones, with some not included. The V and J calls and clone size were taken over from that table, and D and trimming were inferred from the DNA. The repertoire holds about 98,000 clones, roughly 82% seen once, with just under 4.5% in the top ten. This CDR3 spans 13 amino acids. The V end lost 5 bases, the J end lost 5 bases, and 13 bases lay between the germline ends. The origin of this receptor is a human donor in a cohort sampled during active COVID-19. The gene calls are TRBV12-3 or TRBV12-4 and TRBJ2-7; perhaps TRBD2 as D (7 bases). Sequenced input: peripheral blood. The CDR3 coding sequence is TGTGCCAGCAGTCGGGGGGCTGTGGACGAGCAGTACTTC. Translating gives CASSRGAVDEQYF.